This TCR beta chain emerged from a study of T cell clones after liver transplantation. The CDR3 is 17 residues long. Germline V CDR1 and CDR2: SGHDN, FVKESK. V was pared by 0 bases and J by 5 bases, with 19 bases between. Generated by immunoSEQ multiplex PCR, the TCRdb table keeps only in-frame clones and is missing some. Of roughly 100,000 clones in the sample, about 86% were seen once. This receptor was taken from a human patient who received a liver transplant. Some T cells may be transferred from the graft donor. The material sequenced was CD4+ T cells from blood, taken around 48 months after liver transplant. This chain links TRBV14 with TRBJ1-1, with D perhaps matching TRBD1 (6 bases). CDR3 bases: TGTGCCAGCAGCCAAGATTGGAGTCGGGGGGCCCAGACTGAAGCTTTCTTT. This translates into CASSQDWSRGAQTEAFF.